These 9 T cell receptor beta chains were all obtained from the same sample, sequenced in a study of tumor-infiltrating lymphocytes in oesophageal squamous cell carcinoma. TCRdb re-analysed the PCR reads in MiXCR, keeping a single row per CDR3 protein. Seen here are 10,000 to 15,000 distinct CDR3 sequences, about half observed once, and the top ten hold around 14%. The specimen was normal esophageal tissue next to the tumor. All receptors come from a male donor with esophageal squamous cell carcinoma.

This clonotype turned up a few times. One base away lies a much larger clone, so this may be a sequencing read error. The chain carries TRBV6-1 and TRBJ2-7; D remains ambiguous. The J call may be in error: the DNA end matches TRBJ2-1 better. The CDR3 length is 12 residues. Germline CDR1 reads MNHNS; CDR2 reads SASEGT. The chain's CDR3 is CASSSLTYEQFF. The CDR3 DNA follows: TGTGCCAGCAGTTCTCTAACCTACGAGCAGTTCTTC.

There are a few counts of this clonotype. V usage is TRBV7-8 and J usage is TRBJ1-4; no clear D gene. CDR3 length: 14 residues. V was shortened by 1 base and J by 8 bases, with 11 bases between the two germline ends. In germline, CDR1 is SGHVS, CDR2 FQNEAQ. The CDR3 DNA reads TGTGCCAGCAGCTTAGGGGCGGGGTTGGAAAAACTGTTTTTT. Residues: CASSLGAGLEKLFF.

This clonotype was observed a handful of times. This chain uses TRBV7-2 with TRBJ2-7, with 7 bases that match TRBD2. This CDR3 has 16 residues. CDR1 is SGHTA, CDR2 FQGNSA, per germline. V was pared by 1 base and J by 2 bases, with 8 bases of the junction left unmatched. This chain's CDR3 is CASSLGQAGLPYEQYF. As DNA, the CDR3 is TGTGCCAGCAGCTTAGGACAAGCGGGATTACCCTACGAGCAGTACTTC.

In the case of this clonotype: One junction end disagrees with the germline gene, perhaps due to a read error. The rearrangement joins TRBV7-6 to TRBJ1-1; D is perhaps TRBD1 or TRBD2 (6 bases each). The last part of the DNA fits TRBJ2-5 better; the J call may be wrong. The CDR3 spans 14 residues. The V gene's germline CDR1 is SGHVS and CDR2 FNYEAQ. The CDR3 coding sequence is TGTGCTAGCAGCCCGGTGGGGGGCGAAGAGACCCAGTACTTC. Amino acid sequence: CASSPVGGEETQYF.

The chain recombines TRBV28 with TRBJ2-7; perhaps TRBD2 as D (7 bases). TRBJ2-5 explains the end of the DNA better; the J call may be wrong. There are 14 residues in the CDR3. The germline CDR1 and CDR2 sequences are MDHEN and SYDVKM. CDR3 in DNA: TGTGCCAGCAGTTTTGCGGGGGCCTGGGAGACCCAGTACTTC. It encodes CASSFAGAWETQYF.

The gene calls are TRBV12-3 or TRBV12-4 and TRBJ2-3; 8 positions agree with TRBD2. This CDR3 has 16 residues. After removal of 0 bases from V and 11 bases from J, the junction contained 13 bases not matched to a gene. Written as DNA, the CDR3 is TGTGCCAGCAGTTTAGCTATAGCGGGGAGGTACAATGAGCAGTATTTT. Encoded protein: CASSLAIAGRYNEQYF.

This chain uses TRBV5-1 with TRBJ1-4; a weak D match, TRBD1 (6 bases). This CDR3 contains 16 residues. Germline CDR1 SGHRS, CDR2 YFSETQ. V shed 3 bases and J shed 2 bases, with 14 bases lying between them. CDR3 region: CASSWGTLTTNEKLFF. Written as DNA, the CDR3 is TGCGCCAGCAGCTGGGGGACACTAACGACTAATGAAAAACTGTTTTTT. Complete variable domain (other parts from reference TRBV5-1 and TRBJ1-4): KAGVTQTPRYLIKTRGQQVTLSCSPISGHRSVSWYQQTPGQGLQFLFEYFSETQRNKGNFPGRFSGRQFSNSRSEMNVSTLELGDSALYLCASSWGTLTTNEKLFFGSGTQLSVL.

The V gene is TRBV12-3 or TRBV12-4, the J gene TRBJ2-1, with D unclear. The last part of the DNA fits TRBJ1-2 better; the J call may be wrong. This CDR3 comprises 12 residues. The CDR3 DNA is TGTGCCAGCAGTCGGACCGCGAATGGCTACACCTTC. This gives the protein CASSRTANGYTF.

This clonotype was counted between two and nine times. The chain links TRBV7-3 to TRBJ2-3; 7 bases are a match to TRBD2. CDR3 length: 15 amino acids. V lost 3 bases, J lost 3 bases, and 6 bases stayed unmatched. Germline CDR1 is SGHTA and CDR2 is FQGTGA. The CDR3 sequence: CASSLTSYGTDTQYF. The CDR3 nucleotides read TGTGCCAGCAGCTTGACTAGCTATGGGACAGATACGCAGTATTTT.